The present T cell receptor (beta chain) was sequenced within a study of T cells in localized non-small cell lung cancer. Whole-study results and caveats: Clonality peaked in uninvolved adjacent lung rather than tumor. Heterogeneity within the tumor remains possible, as just one region underwent sequencing. Adjacent lung held a median around 60 of the top 100 tumor clones. Increased T cell density in blood showed an association with longer overall survival.

Some clones are missing from TCRdb's copy, which holds only in-frame ones; the method was immunoSEQ multiplex PCR. The sample yields roughly 13,000 clones, more than 70% seen once. V was pared by 6 bases and J by 6 bases, with 7 bases of the junction left unmatched. Germline CDR1 SQVTM, CDR2 ANQGSEA. This CDR3 has 14 residues. With regard to this clone: Its cognate antigen is unknown.

This TCR came from a man aged 40 to 75 with stage III lung adenocarcinoma. The chain couples TRBV29-1 to TRBJ2-7; 14 nucleotides agree with TRBD2. The sample consisted of peripheral blood mononuclear cells, taken before any cancer treatment. The chain's CDR3 is CSVGGLAGGSEQYF. The CDR3 region has the DNA TGCAGCGTCGGTGGACTAGCGGGAGGCTCCGAGCAGTACTTC.